This T cell receptor (beta chain) appears in the sequencing data of a study of blood T cell repertoires in COVID-19. Either two negative PCRs, clearance, or symptom resolution qualified Cohort 3 donors as recovered. Germline V lookup: CDR1 LGHNT, CDR2 FRNRAP. The CDR3 is made up of 20 amino acids. V was cut by 4 bases and J by 3 bases, with 31 bases left in between. Source study methods: Amplification of reference gene primers provided the estimated nucleated cell counts. Sequencing was performed with immunoSEQ multiplex PCR; in TCRdb, only in-frame clones are kept and a portion is missing. V and J calls and clone size are as listed in that table; D and trimming were resolved from the DNA. The sample lists 270,000 or so clones; about 80% were seen once.

This clonotype was sampled from a man between 45 and 60 years old who had recovered from COVID-19. The material sequenced was PBMCs or T cells enriched from blood (not recorded which). This sequence joins TRBV12-5 and TRBJ2-7; the D is unclear. The CDR3 here is CASGSPLGDATHWVFYEQYF. The CDR3 DNA reads TGTGCTAGTGGTTCCCCCCTAGGCGACGCCACCCACTGGGTTTTCTACGAGCAGTACTTC. Using reference TRBV12-5 and TRBJ2-7 for the parts outside the CDR3, the full variable domain is DARVTQTPRHKVTEMGQEVTMRCQPILGHNTVFWYRQTMMQGLELLAYFRNRAPLDDSGMPKDRFSAEMPDATLATLKIQPSEPRDSAVYFCASGSPLGDATHWVFYEQYFGPGTRLTVT.